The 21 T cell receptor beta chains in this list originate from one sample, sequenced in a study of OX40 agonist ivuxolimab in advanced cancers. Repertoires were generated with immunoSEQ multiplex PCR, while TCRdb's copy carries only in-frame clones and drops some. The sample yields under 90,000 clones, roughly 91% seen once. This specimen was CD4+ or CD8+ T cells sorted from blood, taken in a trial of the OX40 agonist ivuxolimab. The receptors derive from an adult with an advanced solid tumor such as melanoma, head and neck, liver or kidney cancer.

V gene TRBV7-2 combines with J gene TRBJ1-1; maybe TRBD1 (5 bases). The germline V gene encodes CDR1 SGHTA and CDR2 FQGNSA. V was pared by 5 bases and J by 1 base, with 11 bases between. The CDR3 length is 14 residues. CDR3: CASSPPTANTEAFF. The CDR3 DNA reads TGTGCCAGCAGCCCCCCGACAGCGAACACTGAAGCTTTCTTT. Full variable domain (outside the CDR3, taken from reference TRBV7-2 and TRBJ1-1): GAGVSQSPSNKVTEKGKDVELRCDPISGHTALYWYRQSLGQGLEFLIYFQGNSAPDKSGLPSDRFSAERTGGSVSTLTIQRTQQEDSAVYLCASSPPTANTEAFFGQGTRLTVV.

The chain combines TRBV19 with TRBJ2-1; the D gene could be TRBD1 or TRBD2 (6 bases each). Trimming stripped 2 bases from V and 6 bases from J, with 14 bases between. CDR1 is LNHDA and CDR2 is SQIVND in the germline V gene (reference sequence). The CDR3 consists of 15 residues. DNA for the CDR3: TGTGCCAGTAGTATAAGGGGGGTCCAGGGCAATGAGCAGTTCTTC. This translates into CASSIRGVQGNEQFF.

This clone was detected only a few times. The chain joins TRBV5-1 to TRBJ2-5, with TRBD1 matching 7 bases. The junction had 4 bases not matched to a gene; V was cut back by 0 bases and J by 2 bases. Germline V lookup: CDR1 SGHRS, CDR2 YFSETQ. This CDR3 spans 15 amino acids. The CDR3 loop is CASSLGDSLQETQYF. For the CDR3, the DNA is TGCGCCAGCAGCTTGGGGGACAGCCTACAAGAGACCCAGTACTTC.

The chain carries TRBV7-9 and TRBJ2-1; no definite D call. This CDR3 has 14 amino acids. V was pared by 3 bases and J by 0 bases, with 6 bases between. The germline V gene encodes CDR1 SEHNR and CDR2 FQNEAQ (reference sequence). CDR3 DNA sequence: TGTGCCAGCAGCTTGGTAAGCTCCTACAATGAGCAGTTCTTC. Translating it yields CASSLVSSYNEQFF.

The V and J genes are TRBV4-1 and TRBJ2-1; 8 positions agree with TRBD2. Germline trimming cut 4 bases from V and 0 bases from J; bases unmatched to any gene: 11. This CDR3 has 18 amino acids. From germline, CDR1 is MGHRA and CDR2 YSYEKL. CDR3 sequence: CASSRGDGAGASYNEQFF. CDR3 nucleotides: TGCGCCAGCAGCCGGGGGGACGGAGCGGGGGCCTCCTACAATGAGCAGTTCTTC.

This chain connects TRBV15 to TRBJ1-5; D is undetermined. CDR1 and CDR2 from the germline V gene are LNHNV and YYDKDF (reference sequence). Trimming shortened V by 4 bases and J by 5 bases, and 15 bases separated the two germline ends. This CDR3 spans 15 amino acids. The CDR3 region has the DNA TGTGCCACCAGCACAGAGAATAATTTTTATCAGCCCCAGCATTTT. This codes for CATSTENNFYQPQHF.

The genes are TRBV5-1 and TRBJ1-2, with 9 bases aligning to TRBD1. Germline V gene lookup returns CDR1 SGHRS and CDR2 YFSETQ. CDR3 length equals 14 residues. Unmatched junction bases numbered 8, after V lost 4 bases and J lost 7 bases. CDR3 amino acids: CASSTPGQGGGYTF. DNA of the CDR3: TGCGCCAGCAGCACCCCGGGACAGGGTGGTGGCTACACCTTC.

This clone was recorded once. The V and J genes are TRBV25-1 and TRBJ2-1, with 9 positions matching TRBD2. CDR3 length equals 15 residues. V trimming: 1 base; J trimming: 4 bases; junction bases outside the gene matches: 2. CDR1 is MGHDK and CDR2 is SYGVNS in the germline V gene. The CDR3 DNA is TGTGCCAGCAGTGAATTTAGCGGGGGTTACAATGAGCAGTTCTTC. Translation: CASSEFSGGYNEQFF.

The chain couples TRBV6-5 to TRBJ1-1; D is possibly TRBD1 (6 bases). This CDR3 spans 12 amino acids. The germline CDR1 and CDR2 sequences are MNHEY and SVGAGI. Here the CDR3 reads CAHTQGSTEAFF. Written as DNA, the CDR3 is TGTGCACACACCCAGGGGAGCACTGAAGCTTTCTTT.

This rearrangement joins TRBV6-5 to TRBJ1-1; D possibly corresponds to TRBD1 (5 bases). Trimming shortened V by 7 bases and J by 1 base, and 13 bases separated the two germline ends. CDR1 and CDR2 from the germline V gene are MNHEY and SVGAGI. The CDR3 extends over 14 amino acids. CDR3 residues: CASTPGGANTEAFF. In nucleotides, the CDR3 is TGTGCCAGCACCCCTGGGGGAGCGAACACTGAAGCTTTCTTT.

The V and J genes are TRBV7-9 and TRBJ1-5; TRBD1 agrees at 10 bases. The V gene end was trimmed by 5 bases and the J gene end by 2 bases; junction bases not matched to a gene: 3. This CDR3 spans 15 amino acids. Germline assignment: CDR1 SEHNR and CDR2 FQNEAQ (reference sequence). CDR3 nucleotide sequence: TGTGCCAGCAGCCCAGGGACAGGGGGCAATCAGCCCCAGCATTTT. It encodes CASSPGTGGNQPQHF.

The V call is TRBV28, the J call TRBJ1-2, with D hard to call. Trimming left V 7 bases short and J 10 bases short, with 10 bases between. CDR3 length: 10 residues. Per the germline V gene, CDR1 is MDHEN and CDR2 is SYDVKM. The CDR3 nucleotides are TGTGCCAGCAAAGGTCAGGACTACACCTTC. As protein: CASKGQDYTF.

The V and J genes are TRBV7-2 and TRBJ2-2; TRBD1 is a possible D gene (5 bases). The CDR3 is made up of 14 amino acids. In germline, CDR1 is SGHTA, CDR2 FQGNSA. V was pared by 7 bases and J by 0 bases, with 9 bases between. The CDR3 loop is CASTKTANTGELFF. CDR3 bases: TGTGCCAGCACCAAGACAGCGAACACCGGGGAGCTGTTTTTT.

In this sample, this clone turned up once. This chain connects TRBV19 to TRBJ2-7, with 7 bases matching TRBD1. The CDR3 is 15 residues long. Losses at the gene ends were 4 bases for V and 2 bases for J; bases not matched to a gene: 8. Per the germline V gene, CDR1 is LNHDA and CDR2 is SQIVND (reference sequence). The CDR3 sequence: CASSTDRERAYEQYF. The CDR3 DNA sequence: TGTGCCAGTAGTACTGACAGGGAAAGGGCCTACGAGCAGTACTTC.

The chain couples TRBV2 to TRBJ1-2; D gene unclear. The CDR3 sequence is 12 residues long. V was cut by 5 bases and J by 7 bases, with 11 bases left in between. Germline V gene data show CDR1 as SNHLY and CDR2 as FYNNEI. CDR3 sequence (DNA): TGTGCCAGCAGTATGCGGACTGGTGGCTACACCTTC. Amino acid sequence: CASSMRTGGYTF.

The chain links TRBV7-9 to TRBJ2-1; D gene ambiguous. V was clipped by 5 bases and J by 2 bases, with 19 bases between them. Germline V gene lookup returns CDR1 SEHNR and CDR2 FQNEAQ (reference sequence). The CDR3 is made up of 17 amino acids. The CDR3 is CASSHPDVSGAYNEQFF. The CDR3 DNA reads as TGTGCCAGCAGCCATCCTGACGTAAGTGGGGCCTACAATGAGCAGTTCTTC. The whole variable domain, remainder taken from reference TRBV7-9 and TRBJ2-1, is DTGVSQNPRHKITKRGQNVTFRCDPISEHNRLYWYRQTLGQGPEFLTYFQNEAQLEKSRLLSDRFSAERPKGSFSTLEIQRTEQGDSAMYLCASSHPDVSGAYNEQFFGPGTRLTVL.

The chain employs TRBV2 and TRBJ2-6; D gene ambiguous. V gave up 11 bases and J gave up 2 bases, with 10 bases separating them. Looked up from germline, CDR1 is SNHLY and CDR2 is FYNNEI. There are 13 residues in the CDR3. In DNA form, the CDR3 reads TGTGCCTTTAGGTTGACTGGGGCCAACGTCCTGACTTTC. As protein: CAFRLTGANVLTF.

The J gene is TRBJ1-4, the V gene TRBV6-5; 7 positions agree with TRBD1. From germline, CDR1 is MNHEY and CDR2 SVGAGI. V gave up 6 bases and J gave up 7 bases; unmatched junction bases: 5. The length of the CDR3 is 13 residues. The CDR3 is CASRTGWGEKLFF. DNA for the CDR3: TGTGCCAGCAGGACAGGGTGGGGTGAAAAACTGTTTTTT.

The CDR3 sequence: CASSPLAGAPGWGELFF. As DNA, the CDR3 is TGTGCCAGCAGCCCACTAGCGGGAGCCCCGGGATGGGGGGAGCTGTTTTTT. The rearrangement links TRBV9 to TRBJ2-2, with 11 nucleotides matching TRBD2. The V segment lost 4 bases and the J segment 8 bases; nucleotides outside the gene matches: 13. This CDR3 contains 17 residues. Germline CDR1 reads SGDLS; CDR2 reads YYNGEE.

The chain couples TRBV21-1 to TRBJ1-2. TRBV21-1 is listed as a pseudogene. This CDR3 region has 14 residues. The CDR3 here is CASSHYMTLYGYTF. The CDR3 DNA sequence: TGTGCCAGCAGCCACTACATGACCCTCTATGGCTACACCTTC.

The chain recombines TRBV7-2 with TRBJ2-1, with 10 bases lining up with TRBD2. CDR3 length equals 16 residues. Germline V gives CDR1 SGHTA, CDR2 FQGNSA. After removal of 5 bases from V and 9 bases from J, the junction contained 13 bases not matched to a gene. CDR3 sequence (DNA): TGTGCCAGCAGCATCGCCAGCGGGGGGGCGTGGGGTGAGCAGTTCTTC. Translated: CASSIASGGAWGEQFF.